This record concerns one T cell receptor (beta chain) sequence. The repertoire was sequenced with immunoSEQ multiplex PCR; TCRdb's copy has only in-frame clones and lacks some. This sample has about 280,000 clones, with roughly 85% found just once. The length of the CDR3 is 15 residues. Per germline, CDR1 SEHNR and CDR2 FQNEAQ (reference sequence). The V end was cut by 5 bases, the J end by 0 bases, with 11 bases between. This sample is part of a study of blood T cell repertoires in COVID-19. The wider study: COVID-19 samples from acute and convalescent phases originated in the United States, Italy and Spain. Nucleic acid was either cDNA or gDNA, and it came from T cells, B-cell-depleted T cells, or PBMCs.

Material: peripheral blood. The chain employs TRBV7-9 and TRBJ1-5, with D possibly being TRBD1 (5 bases). The source is a woman between 50 and 59 years old who had recovered from COVID-19. The CDR3 loop is CASSQDTPSNQPQHF. In DNA form, the CDR3 reads TGTGCCAGCAGCCAGGACACCCCTAGCAATCAGCCCCAGCATTTT.